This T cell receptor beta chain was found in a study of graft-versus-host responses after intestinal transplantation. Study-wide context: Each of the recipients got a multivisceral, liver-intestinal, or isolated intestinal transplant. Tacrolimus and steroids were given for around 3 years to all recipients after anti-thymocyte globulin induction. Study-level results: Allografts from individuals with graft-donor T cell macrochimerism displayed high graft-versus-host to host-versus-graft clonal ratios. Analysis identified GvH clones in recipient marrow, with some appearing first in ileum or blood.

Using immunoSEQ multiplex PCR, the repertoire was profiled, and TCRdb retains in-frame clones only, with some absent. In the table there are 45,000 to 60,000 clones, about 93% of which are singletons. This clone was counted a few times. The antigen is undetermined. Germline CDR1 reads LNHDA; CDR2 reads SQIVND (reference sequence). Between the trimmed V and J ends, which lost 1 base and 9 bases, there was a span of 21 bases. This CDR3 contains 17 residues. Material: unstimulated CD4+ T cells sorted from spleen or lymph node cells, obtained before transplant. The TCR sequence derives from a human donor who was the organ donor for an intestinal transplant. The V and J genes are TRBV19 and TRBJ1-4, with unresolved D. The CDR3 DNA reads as TGTGCCAGTAGTATAGTCGTCAAGCGCCGGGAAGAGAAAAAACTGTTTTTT. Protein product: CASSIVVKRREEKKLFF.